These T cell receptor beta chains were read from a single sample in a study of blood T cells in healthy people across ages. Via MiXCR, TCRdb re-called the 5' RACE reads, giving one row per CDR3 protein. Of 600,000 to 800,000 distinct CDR3 sequences in the sample, more than 20% are singletons; the top ten hold 3.5% to 4%. The material sequenced was blood. The receptors originated from a man in his sixties or seventies in good health. The CDR3 runs from the conserved cysteine through the conserved F or W. D genes are given only for firm matches. Not every row has a clone size; where given, it reads once, few, many or a size class.

V gene	J gene	clone size	D gene	CDR3 DNA	CDR3 protein
TRBV6-2/TRBV6-3	TRBJ2-5	.	.	TGTGCCAGCAGCCACCCGGCGAACCAAGAGACCCAGTACTTC	CASSHPANQETQYF
TRBV2	TRBJ2-7	few	TRBD1	TGTGCCAGCAGTTTAACCGGACAGGGGCCCTCCTACGAGCAGTACTTC	CASSLTGQGPSYEQYF
TRBV5-1	TRBJ2-5	few	.	TGCGCCAGCAGCTTCATGGGACCAGACGTCCGAGAGACCCAGTACTTC	CASSFMGPDVRETQYF
TRBV6-6	TRBJ2-5	.	TRBD2	TGTGCCAGCAGTATGGCCGGGGGGTTAGAGACCCAGTACTTC	CASSMAGGLETQYF
TRBV28	TRBJ2-6	few	.	TGTGCCAGCAGTCCCCTCGGACTCCATTTGGCTGGGGCCAACGTCCTGACTTTC	CASSPLGLHLAGANVLTF
TRBV27	TRBJ2-7	few	.	TGTGCCAACAGTTATCCAGGGAGATCCTACGAGCAGTACTTC	CANSYPGRSYEQYF
TRBV7-2	TRBJ2-5	.	TRBD1	TGTGCCAGCAGCAAGGGGGGCAGGGGGCTCTACTTAGAGACCCAGTACTTC	CASSKGGRGLYLETQYF
TRBV6-2/TRBV6-3	TRBJ2-7	few	TRBD1	TGTGCCAGCCGGGACAGGGACTACGAGCAGTACTTC	CASRDRDYEQYF
TRBV24-1	TRBJ2-5	.	.	TGTGCCACCAGTGATCCGGGGGCCGGGAGGACCCAGTACTTC	CATSDPGAGRTQYF
TRBV10-3	TRBJ2-5	.	.	TGTGCCGTCAGCCCAACTGAGTACCAAGAGACCCAGTACTTC	CAVSPTEYQETQYF
TRBV9	TRBJ2-1	few	.	TGTGCCAGCAGCGTCGGGACCCCCAATGAGCAGTTCTTC	CASSVGTPNEQFF
TRBV6-1	TRBJ1-1	few	.	TGTGCCAGCAAAGGACGAGGCAGCGACAAACCTGAAGCTTTCTTT	CASKGRGSDKPEAFF
TRBV2	TRBJ2-1	.	TRBD2	TGTGCCAGCAGTGGGGGACTAGTGACTGAGCAGTTCTTC	CASSGGLVTEQFF
TRBV4-2	TRBJ2-1	.	TRBD2	TGTGCCAGCAGCCAAGAGGGTGGGACTAGCGGGAGGGCCGGGAATGAGCAGTTCTTC	CASSQEGGTSGRAGNEQFF
TRBV7-2	TRBJ2-1	few	.	TGTGCCAGCAGCTTAGTTTCCGGGGTTTACAATGAGCAGTTCTTC	CASSLVSGVYNEQFF
TRBV7-6	TRBJ2-5	.	.	TGTGCCAGCAGCTTAGCCCCACAGGGTTCGGGTGAGCAGTACTTC	CASSLAPQGSGEQYF
TRBV6-5	TRBJ1-2	.	TRBD1	TGTGCCAGCAGACCCAGGGACAGGGCCTACGGCTACACCTTC	CASRPRDRAYGYTF
TRBV20-1	TRBJ1-1	.	.	TGCAGTGCTAGAGAAGGCAGGGTGAACACTGAAGCTTTCTTT	CSAREGRVNTEAFF
TRBV2	TRBJ1-3	few	.	TGTGCCAGCGGGGACCGCAGAAACACCATATATTTT	CASGDRRNTIYF
TRBV5-1	TRBJ2-5	few	.	TGCGCCAGCAGCTTGGTCCTATTCGAAGAGACCCAGTACTTC	CASSLVLFEETQYF
TRBV30	TRBJ2-5	many	.	TGTGCCTGGAGGGGGGCCGGAGAGACCCAGTACTTC	CAWRGAGETQYF
TRBV9	TRBJ2-1	many	.	TGTGCCAGCAGCGTTTCCCCGGAATACAATGAGCAGTTCTTC	CASSVSPEYNEQFF
TRBV14	TRBJ1-2	.	.	TGTGCCAGCAGCCGACCGACAGACCCTAGATGGAAGGGCTACACCTTC	CASSRPTDPRWKGYTF
TRBV9	TRBJ2-5	.	.	TGTGCCAGCAGCGTACTGGCGGGAAACCAAGAGACCCAGTACTTC	CASSVLAGNQETQYF
TRBV5-5	TRBJ2-1	.	TRBD2	TGTGCCAGCCAGACGGGGGCTAGCGGGAGGAATGAGCTGTTCTTC	CASQTGASGRNELFF
TRBV5-1	TRBJ2-1	.	TRBD2	TGCGCCAGCAGCTCCATATCCCTAGCGGGAGTACACGGGGAGCAGTTCTTC	CASSSISLAGVHGEQFF
TRBV6-5	TRBJ2-5	many	TRBD2	TGTGCCAGCAGTTACGGATGGGCGACTAGCGGGAGTCTTGAGACCCAGTACTTC	CASSYGWATSGSLETQYF
TRBV20-1	TRBJ2-5	many	TRBD2	TGCAGTGCTAGAGCTTTGGCTAGCGGGCACCAAGAGACCCAGTACTTC	CSARALASGHQETQYF
TRBV7-6	TRBJ2-3	.	TRBD1	TGTGCCAGCAGCTTAAGACCGGGACAGGGAACAGATACGCAGTATTTT	CASSLRPGQGTDTQYF
TRBV5-1	TRBJ2-5	few	.	TGCGCCAGCAGCCTAGGTGGGACGGGGGATATTGGTCAAGAGACCCAGTACTTC	CASSLGGTGDIGQETQYF
TRBV20-1	TRBJ2-3	.	TRBD2	TGCAGTGCTAAAGCGGGAACGGTTGGCACAGATACGCAGTATTTT	CSAKAGTVGTDTQYF
TRBV18	TRBJ2-1	.	.	TGTGCCAGCTCACCGACCTCCGGGGCAGGGGGGAATGAGCAGTTCTTC	CASSPTSGAGGNEQFF
TRBV5-6	TRBJ1-2	few	.	TGTGCCAGCAGCTTACTCTTAACGGGCCTACCTAGGGGCTACACCTTC	CASSLLLTGLPRGYTF
TRBV30	TRBJ2-1	.	TRBD1	TGTGCCTGGAGTGTAGGGACAGGCATCTCCTACAATGAGCAGTTCTTC	CAWSVGTGISYNEQFF
TRBV2	TRBJ1-1	.	TRBD1	TGTGCCAGCAGTGAACAGGGGGGAGACACTGAAGCTTTCTTT	CASSEQGGDTEAFF
TRBV10-3	TRBJ2-7	.	TRBD2	TGTGCCACTTTTAGCGGGTTGAGCTCCTACGAGCAGTACTTC	CATFSGLSSYEQYF
TRBV20-1	TRBJ2-3	few	.	TGCAGCGCCTCAGATACGCAGTATTTT	CSASDTQYF
TRBV24-1	TRBJ2-5	many	TRBD2	TGTGCCACCAGTGATTTGTCGGCGGGAGAAGAGACCCAGTACTTC	CATSDLSAGEETQYF
TRBV5-1	TRBJ2-6	.	TRBD2	TGCGCCAGCAGCTTGGCCCCTAGCGGGAGCCTCTCTGGGGCCAACGTCCTGACTTTC	CASSLAPSGSLSGANVLTF
TRBV19	TRBJ2-2	few	.	TGTGCCAGTAGTATAGTGGCGTCATCCGGGGAGCTGTTTTTT	CASSIVASSGELFF
TRBV10-3	TRBJ2-7	many	.	TGTGCCATCAGTGGGCCAGTGAACGAGCAGTACTTC	CAISGPVNEQYF
TRBV6-1	TRBJ2-7	few	.	TGTGCCAGCAGCCGTCAACAGGGAGGGAAAGGTCCCTACGAGCAGTACTTC	CASSRQQGGKGPYEQYF
TRBV29-1	TRBJ1-1	.	.	TGCAGCGTTACGGGGGGCGCGGGCACTGAAGCTTTCTTT	CSVTGGAGTEAFF
TRBV5-1	TRBJ2-3	.	.	TGCGCCAGCAGCTTGGGACAGAGATCTAGCACAGATACGCAGTATTTT	CASSLGQRSSTDTQYF
TRBV5-1	TRBJ1-4	many	TRBD1	TGCGCCAGCAGCCCGGCCGGGACAGCTAATGAAAAACTGTTTTTT	CASSPAGTANEKLFF
TRBV20-1	TRBJ2-1	.	TRBD2	TGCAGTGCTAGAATCGGACTAGCGGGGTCCAGCTCCTACAATGAGCAGTTCTTC	CSARIGLAGSSSYNEQFF
TRBV7-9	TRBJ2-1	few	TRBD2	TGTGCCAGCAGCTCAACTAGCGGGAGGGATTGGAATGAGCAGTTCTTC	CASSSTSGRDWNEQFF
TRBV20-1	TRBJ1-5	.	.	TGCAGTGCTACCCCAGGGTCCAATCAGCCCCAGCATTTT	CSATPGSNQPQHF
TRBV4-3	TRBJ1-3	.	.	TGCGCCAGCAGCCAAGATCGCCAGGTTGGAAACACCATATATTTT	CASSQDRQVGNTIYF
TRBV11-2	TRBJ1-6	.	.	TGTGCCAGCAGCTTAGGGGAAGATTCACCCCTCCACTTT	CASSLGEDSPLHF
TRBV20-1	TRBJ2-7	.	TRBD2	TGCAGTGCGGCCGGACTAGCTCTGGAGCAGTACTTC	CSAAGLALEQYF